A single sample is the source of the 24 T cell receptor beta chains below, sequenced in a study of early T cells in non-severe SARS-CoV-2 infection. TCRdb called the 5' RACE reads again in MiXCR, with one record for every CDR3 protein. The repertoire holds some 40,000 distinct CDR3 sequences, with roughly 5% as singletons. Sequenced sample: whole blood. The receptors originated from an adult who was a healthcare worker with PCR-confirmed SARS-CoV-2 infection or an uninfected control (not recorded which).

Ten or more counts support this clonotype. The chain employs TRBV5-5 and TRBJ2-4; D gene ambiguous. Germline V lookup: CDR1 SGHKS, CDR2 YYEKEE (reference sequence). The ends were cut back, 3 bases at V and 0 bases at J, with 13 bases in the middle. The CDR3 has 16 amino acids. In DNA, the CDR3 is TGTGCCAGCAGCTCCGCAGATGACTTAGCCAAAAACATTCAGTACTTC. It yields the protein CASSSADDLAKNIQYF.

This clonotype has a count of ten or more. The chain combines TRBV20-1 with TRBJ2-7, with D perhaps TRBD1 or TRBD2 (5 bases each). The CDR3 spans 16 residues. V lost 0 bases, J lost 3 bases, and 18 bases lay in between. Germline CDR1 and CDR2: DFQATT and SNEGSKA (reference sequence). CDR3 DNA: TGCAGTGCTAGAGATCACGGGACGGCTAATAGCTACGAGCAGTACTTC. Protein sequence: CSARDHGTANSYEQYF.

This clonotype was seen repeatedly, ten times or more. One end of the junction fails to match germline, which may point to a read error. The chain is built from TRBV18 and TRBJ1-1; tentative D call: TRBD1 (6 bases). CDR3 length: 15 amino acids. Germline loops: CDR1 KGHSH, CDR2 LQKENI. CDR3 loop: CASSPLATGNAEAFF. The CDR3 nucleotides are TGTGCCAGCTCACCACTGGCTACAGGGAACGCTGAAGCTTTCTTT.

Ten or more counts support this clonotype. J is TRBJ2-1 and V is TRBV6-1, with TRBD1 matching 10 bases. The J segment lost 6 bases and the V segment lost 7 bases, leaving 3 bases of the junction unmatched. This CDR3 is built from 13 residues. Looked up from germline, CDR1 is MNHNS and CDR2 is SASEGT. CDR3 region: CASNRQGANEQFF. The CDR3 bases are TGTGCCAGCAATAGACAGGGGGCCAATGAGCAGTTCTTC.

This clonotype was detected a few times. The V gene is TRBV20-1, the J gene TRBJ2-3; 10 bases map to TRBD2. This CDR3 contains 15 residues. V dropped 3 bases and J dropped 4; count of bases not matched to a gene: 7. Germline values: CDR1 DFQATT, CDR2 SNEGSKA (reference sequence). The CDR3 DNA is TGCAGTGCTAGGGACCCTAGCGGGGGATCAGATACGCAGTATTTT. Its protein is CSARDPSGGSDTQYF.

This clonotype appeared many times. This rearrangement joins TRBV7-9 to TRBJ1-1; no firm D call. V was cut by 0 bases and J by 2 bases, with 7 bases left in between. This CDR3 has 14 amino acids. CDR1 SEHNR and CDR2 FQNEAQ come from the germline V gene (reference sequence). The CDR3 DNA reads TGTGCCAGCAGCTTAGCGGAAGTTAACACTGAAGCTTTCTTT. This translates into CASSLAEVNTEAFF.

This clonotype was detected many times. The rearrangement uses TRBV12-3 or TRBV12-4 and TRBJ2-1; no definite D call. The CDR3 runs to 13 residues. The V gene lost 6 bases and the J gene lost 1 base, with 7 bases spanning the gap. In DNA, the CDR3 is TGTGCCAGCAGCGCGGTTTCCTACAATGAGCAGTTCTTC. As protein: CASSAVSYNEQFF.

This clonotype was observed a few times. This rearrangement joins TRBV6-5 to TRBJ1-2, with 7 bases aligning to TRBD1. The length of the CDR3 is 15 residues. V lost 6 bases, J lost 2 bases, and 9 bases stayed unmatched. CDR1 and CDR2 from the germline V gene are MNHEY and SVGAGI. CDR3 bases: TGTGCCAGCAGCGGCGGGAGGGGGCTCAACTATGGCTACACCTTC. This encodes CASSGGRGLNYGYTF.

This clonotype has at least ten counts. The J gene is TRBJ2-2, the V gene TRBV7-8, with TRBD2 as a possible D gene (5 bases). V was pared by 1 base and J by 4 bases, with 13 bases between. The CDR3 spans 16 residues. Germline assignment: CDR1 SGHVS and CDR2 FQNEAQ. The chain's CDR3 is CASSLGLRVATGELFF. CDR3 nucleotides: TGTGCCAGCAGCTTAGGGTTGCGGGTAGCCACCGGGGAGCTGTTTTTT. The whole variable domain, remainder taken from reference TRBV7-8 and TRBJ2-2, is GAGVSQSPRYKVAKRGQDVALRCDPISGHVSLFWYQQALGQGPEFLTYFQNEAQLDKSGLPSDRFFAERPEGSVSTLKIQRTQQEDSAVYLCASSLGLRVATGELFFGEGSRLTVL.

This clonotype was detected many times. The J gene is TRBJ2-7, the V gene TRBV4-1; 8 positions match TRBD2. CDR1 and CDR2 from the germline V gene are MGHRA and YSYEKL. This CDR3 contains 16 residues. With 0 bases clipped from V and 4 bases from J, the junction kept 8 bases outside the gene matches. Written as DNA, the CDR3 is TGCGCCAGCAGCCAAGATCTTCGCGGGAGGACTTACGAGCAGTACTTC. Residues: CASSQDLRGRTYEQYF.

The table lists this clonotype with a few counts. This chain uses TRBV7-9 with TRBJ2-1; D unclear. Between the trimmed V and J ends, which lost 5 bases and 7 bases, there was a span of 15 bases. The germline CDR1 and CDR2 sequences are SEHNR and FQNEAQ (reference sequence). The CDR3 is made up of 14 amino acids. As DNA, the CDR3 is TGTGCCAGCAGCCTTAGTCGGGCCGGGAATGAGCAGTTCTTC. Amino acids: CASSLSRAGNEQFF.

The chain carries TRBV5-1 and TRBJ2-3; D unclear. The CDR3 has 13 amino acids. Trimming cost V 4 bases and J 2 bases, with 8 bases left between them. Germline V lookup: CDR1 SGHRS, CDR2 YFSETQ. In DNA form, the CDR3 reads TGCGCCAGCAGCATTCCTGACACAGATACGCAGTATTTT. Amino acid sequence: CASSIPDTDTQYF.

This clonotype has at least ten counts. This chain joins TRBV10-3 and TRBJ1-2, with D possibly matching TRBD1 (6 bases). This CDR3 comprises 14 residues. The germline CDR1 and CDR2 sequences are ENHRY and SYGVKD. Deletions cut 0 bases from V and 7 bases from J, with 12 bases between. CDR3 loop: CAISESSGGRGYTF. For the CDR3, the DNA is TGTGCCATCAGTGAGTCGAGCGGGGGCCGTGGCTACACCTTC.

This clonotype was found a few times. The chain is built from TRBV27 and TRBJ2-1; 15 bases fit TRBD2. Germline-derived CDR1 and CDR2 are MNHEY and SMNVEV (reference sequence). CDR3 length equals 14 residues. Germline trimming cut 8 bases from V and 8 bases from J; bases unmatched to any gene: 4. CDR3 coding DNA: TGTGCCAGCTCGGGACTAGCGGGAGGAGATGAGCAGTTCTTC. Translation: CASSGLAGGDEQFF.

In its sample, this clonotype ranks as medium-sized. In DNA, the CDR3 is TGCAGTGCTAGAGATCTGAGTGAGGACCTTGGGGAGCAGTACTTC. This translates into CSARDLSEDLGEQYF. This chain uses TRBV20-1 with TRBJ2-7; no reliable D call. Germline V lookup: CDR1 DFQATT, CDR2 SNEGSKA (reference sequence). V was pared by 0 bases and J by 7 bases, with 19 bases between. CDR3 size: 15 residues.

Points on this clonotype: It may be a read error: a sequence one base away is much more abundant. The rearrangement links TRBV12-3 or TRBV12-4 to TRBJ1-1, with D possibly being TRBD1 (6 bases). This CDR3 is built from 14 residues. The CDR3 protein is CTSSLGGFGTEAFF. The CDR3 DNA follows: TGTACCAGCAGCCTAGGGGGTTTCGGCACTGAAGCTTTCTTT.

A few counts support this clonotype. The gene calls are TRBV2 and TRBJ2-5; D is perhaps TRBD2 (6 bases). V was clipped by 6 bases and J by 1 base, with 15 bases between them. CDR3 size: 15 residues. The germline V gene encodes CDR1 SNHLY and CDR2 FYNNEI. The CDR3 is CASRDSGPLQETQYF. The CDR3 region has the DNA TGTGCCAGCAGGGATAGCGGACCTCTCCAAGAGACCCAGTACTTC.

The gene calls are TRBV6-6 and TRBJ2-3; 10 bases agree with TRBD1. This CDR3 contains 14 residues. The V and J ends lost 5 bases and 5 bases, in that order; junction bases with no gene match: 4. CDR1 and CDR2 from the germline V gene are MNHNY and SVGAGI (reference sequence). CDR3 sequence (DNA): TGTGCCAGCAGTAAGACAGGGGGCCTAGATACGCAGTATTTT. Translated: CASSKTGGLDTQYF.

A note on this clonotype: A much larger clone sits a single nucleotide away, making a read error possible. The V and J genes are TRBV6-5 and TRBJ2-5, with 11 bases fitting TRBD2. The V gene end was trimmed by 7 bases and the J gene end by 6 bases; junction bases not matched to a gene: 16. The CDR3 runs 17 residues. The germline V gene encodes CDR1 MNHEY and CDR2 SVGAGI. CDR3 residues: CASKITALAGGKKTQYF. In DNA, the CDR3 is TGTGCCAGCAAAATTACGGCGCTAGCGGGAGGCAAAAAGACCCAGTACTTC.

This rearrangement joins TRBV5-1 to TRBJ2-5; D is uncertain. The CDR3 is made up of 11 amino acids. Germline V gives CDR1 SGHRS, CDR2 YFSETQ. V gave up 6 bases and J gave up 2 bases, with 5 bases separating them. This CDR3 is CASTSQETQYF. As DNA, the CDR3 is TGCGCCAGCACATCGCAAGAGACCCAGTACTTC.

This clonotype was picked up a small number of times. The V and J genes are TRBV28 and TRBJ1-2; unclear D gene. Trimming left V 7 bases short and J 5 bases short, with 11 bases between. This CDR3 contains 12 residues. Germline CDR1 reads MDHEN; CDR2 reads SYDVKM. The CDR3 region has the DNA TGTGCCAGCATGGGCCTGGGTTATGGCTACACCTTC. This gives the protein CASMGLGYGYTF.

This chain uses TRBV3-1 with TRBJ2-7, with TRBD1 identical over 11 bases. The ends lost 4 bases at V and 4 bases at J; junction bases unmatched: 6. The length of the CDR3 is 15 residues. The germline gives CDR1 LGHDT, CDR2 YNNKEL (reference sequence). This CDR3 is CASSPRDRGGYEQYF. The CDR3 nucleotides read TGTGCCAGCAGCCCCCGGGACAGGGGGGGGTACGAGCAGTACTTC.

This chain joins TRBV6-6 and TRBJ1-6; 7 bases are a match to TRBD1. CDR1 MNHNY and CDR2 SVGAGI come from the germline V gene (reference sequence). V trimming: 6 bases; J trimming: 5 bases; junction bases outside the gene matches: 7. The CDR3 is 15 amino acids. CDR3 sequence reads: CASRTGTEDNSPLHF. The CDR3 DNA sequence: TGTGCCAGCAGAACTGGGACAGAAGATAATTCACCCCTCCACTTT.

This clonotype was detected many times. The V gene is TRBV7-9, the J gene TRBJ2-2; no clear D. Per the germline V gene, CDR1 is SEHNR and CDR2 is FQNEAQ (reference sequence). With 3 bases removed from V and 1 base from J, the gap between germline ends came to 6 bases. The CDR3 is made up of 14 amino acids. The CDR3 bases are TGTGCCAGCAGCTTTTTCCAGAACACCGGGGAGCTGTTTTTT. Translated: CASSFFQNTGELFF.